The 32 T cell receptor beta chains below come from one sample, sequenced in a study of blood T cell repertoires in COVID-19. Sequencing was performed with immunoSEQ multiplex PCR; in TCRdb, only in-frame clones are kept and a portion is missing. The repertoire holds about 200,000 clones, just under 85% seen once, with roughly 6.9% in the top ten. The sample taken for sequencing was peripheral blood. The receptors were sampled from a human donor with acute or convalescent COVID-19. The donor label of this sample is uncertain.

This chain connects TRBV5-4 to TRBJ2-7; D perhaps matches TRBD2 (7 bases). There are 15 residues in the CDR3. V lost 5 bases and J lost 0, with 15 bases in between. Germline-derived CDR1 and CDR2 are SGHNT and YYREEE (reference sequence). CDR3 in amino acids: CASSLGGASSYEQYF. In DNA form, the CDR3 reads TGTGCCAGCAGTCTAGGGGGGGCCAGCTCCTACGAGCAGTACTTC.

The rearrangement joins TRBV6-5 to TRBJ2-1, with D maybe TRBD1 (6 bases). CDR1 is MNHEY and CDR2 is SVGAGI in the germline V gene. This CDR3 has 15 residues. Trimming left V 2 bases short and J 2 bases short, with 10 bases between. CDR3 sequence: CASSYKQGTYNEQFF. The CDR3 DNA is TGTGCCAGCAGTTACAAACAGGGTACCTACAATGAGCAGTTCTTC.

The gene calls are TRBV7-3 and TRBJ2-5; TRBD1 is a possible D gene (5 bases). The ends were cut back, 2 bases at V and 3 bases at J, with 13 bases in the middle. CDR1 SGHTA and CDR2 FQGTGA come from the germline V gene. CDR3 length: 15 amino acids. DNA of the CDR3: TGTGCCAGCAGCTTAGGGCTAGTCAGGGAAGAGACCCAGTACTTC. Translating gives CASSLGLVREETQYF.

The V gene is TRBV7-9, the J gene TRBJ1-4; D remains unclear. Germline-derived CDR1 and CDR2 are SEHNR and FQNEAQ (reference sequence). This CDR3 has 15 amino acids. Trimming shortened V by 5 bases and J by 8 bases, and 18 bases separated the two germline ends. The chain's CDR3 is CASSPRLGSGEKLFF. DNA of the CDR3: TGTGCCAGCAGCCCCCGGCTGGGGAGCGGCGAAAAACTGTTTTTT.

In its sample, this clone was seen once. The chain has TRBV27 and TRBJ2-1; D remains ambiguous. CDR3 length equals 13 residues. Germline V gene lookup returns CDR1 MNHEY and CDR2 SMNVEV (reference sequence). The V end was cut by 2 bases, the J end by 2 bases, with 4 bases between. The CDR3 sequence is CASSLVTYNEQFF. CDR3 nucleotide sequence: TGTGCCAGCAGTTTAGTCACCTACAATGAGCAGTTCTTC.

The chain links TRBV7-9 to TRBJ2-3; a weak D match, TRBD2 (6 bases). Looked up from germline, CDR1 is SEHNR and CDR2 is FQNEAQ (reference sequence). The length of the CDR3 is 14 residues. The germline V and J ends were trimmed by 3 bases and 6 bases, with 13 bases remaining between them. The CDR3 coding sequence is TGTGCCAGCAGCTTCGGAACTGCGGGGGATACGCAGTATTTT. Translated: CASSFGTAGDTQYF.

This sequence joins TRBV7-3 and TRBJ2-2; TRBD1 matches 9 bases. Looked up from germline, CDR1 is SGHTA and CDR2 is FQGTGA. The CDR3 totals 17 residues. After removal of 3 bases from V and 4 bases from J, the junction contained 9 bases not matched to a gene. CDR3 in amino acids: CASSFAPGQGSTGELFF. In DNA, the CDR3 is TGTGCCAGCAGCTTCGCCCCGGGACAGGGCAGCACCGGGGAGCTGTTTTTT.

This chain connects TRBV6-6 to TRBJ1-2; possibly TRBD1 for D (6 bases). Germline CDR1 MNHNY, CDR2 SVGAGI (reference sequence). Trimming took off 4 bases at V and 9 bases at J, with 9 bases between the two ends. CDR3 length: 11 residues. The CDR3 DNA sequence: TGTGCCAGCAGTTTCACAGGGAGCTACACCTTC. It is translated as CASSFTGSYTF.

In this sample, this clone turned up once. The CDR3 reads CASSSRLAGVSYNEQFF. CDR3 sequence (DNA): TGTGCCAGCAGCTCACGGCTAGCGGGAGTTTCCTACAATGAGCAGTTCTTC. The chain has TRBV11-2 and TRBJ2-1; the match to TRBD2 covers 10 bases. The CDR3 loop spans 17 amino acids. V shed 4 bases and J 1 base; nucleotides not matched to a gene: 7. Looked up from germline, CDR1 is SGHAT and CDR2 is FQNNGV.

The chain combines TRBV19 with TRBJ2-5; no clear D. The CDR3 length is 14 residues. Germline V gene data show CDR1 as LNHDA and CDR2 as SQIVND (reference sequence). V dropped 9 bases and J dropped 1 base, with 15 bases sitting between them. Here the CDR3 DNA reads TGTGCCAGCTCACCTTATGGCAGCCAAGAGACCCAGTACTTC. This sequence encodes CASSPYGSQETQYF. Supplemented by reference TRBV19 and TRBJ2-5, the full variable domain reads DGGITQSPKYLFRKEGQNVTLSCEQNLNHDAMYWYRQDPGQGLRLIYYSQIVNDFQKGDIAEGYSVSREKKESFPLTVTSAQKNPTAFYLCASSPYGSQETQYFGPGTRLLVL.

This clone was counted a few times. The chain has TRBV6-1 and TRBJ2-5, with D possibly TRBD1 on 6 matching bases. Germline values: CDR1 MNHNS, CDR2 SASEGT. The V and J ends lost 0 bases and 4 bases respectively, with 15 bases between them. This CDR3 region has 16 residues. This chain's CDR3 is CASSEAATGMGETQYF. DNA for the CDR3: TGTGCCAGCAGTGAAGCGGCCACAGGGATGGGAGAGACCCAGTACTTC.

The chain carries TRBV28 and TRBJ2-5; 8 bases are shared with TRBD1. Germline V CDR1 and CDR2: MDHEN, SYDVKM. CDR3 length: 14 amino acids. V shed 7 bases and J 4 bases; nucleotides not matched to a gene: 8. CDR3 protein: CASTRTGIPETQYF. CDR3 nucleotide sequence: TGTGCCAGCACGCGGACAGGGATCCCAGAGACCCAGTACTTC.

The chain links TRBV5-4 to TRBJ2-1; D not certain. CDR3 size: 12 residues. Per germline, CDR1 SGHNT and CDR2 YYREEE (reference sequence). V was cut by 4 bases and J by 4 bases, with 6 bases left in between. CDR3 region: CASSMTYNEQFF. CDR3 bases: TGTGCCAGCAGCATGACTTACAATGAGCAGTTCTTC.

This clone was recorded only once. The CDR3 coding sequence is TGTGCCAGTAGTGGCCTAGCGGGAGCGATGAGGGTCAATGAGCAGTTCTTC. Protein: CASSGLAGAMRVNEQFF. J is TRBJ2-1 and V is TRBV19; 10 nucleotides align to TRBD2. Germline trimming cut 5 bases from V and 6 bases from J; bases unmatched to any gene: 13. The germline V gene has CDR1 LNHDA and CDR2 SQIVND (reference sequence). The CDR3 is 17 amino acids.

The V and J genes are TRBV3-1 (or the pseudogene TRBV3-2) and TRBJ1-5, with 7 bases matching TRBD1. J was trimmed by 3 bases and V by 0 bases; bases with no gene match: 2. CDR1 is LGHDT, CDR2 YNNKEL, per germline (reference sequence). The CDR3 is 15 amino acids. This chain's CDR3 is CASSQDQGVNQPQHF. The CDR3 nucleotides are TGTGCCAGCAGCCAAGACCAGGGGGTCAATCAGCCCCAGCATTTT.

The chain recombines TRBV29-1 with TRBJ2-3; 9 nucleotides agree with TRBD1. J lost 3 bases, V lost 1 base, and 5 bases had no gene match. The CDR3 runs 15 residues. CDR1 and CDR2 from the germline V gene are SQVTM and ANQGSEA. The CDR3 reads CSVEGEQGATDTQYF. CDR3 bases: TGCAGCGTTGAAGGGGAACAGGGGGCAACAGATACGCAGTATTTT.

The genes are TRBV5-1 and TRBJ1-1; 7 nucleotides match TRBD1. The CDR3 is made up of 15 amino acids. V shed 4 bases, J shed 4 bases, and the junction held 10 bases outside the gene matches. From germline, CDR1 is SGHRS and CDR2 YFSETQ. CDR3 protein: CASSPNRQGGTEAFF. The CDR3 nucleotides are TGCGCCAGCAGCCCAAACCGACAGGGCGGCACTGAAGCTTTCTTT.

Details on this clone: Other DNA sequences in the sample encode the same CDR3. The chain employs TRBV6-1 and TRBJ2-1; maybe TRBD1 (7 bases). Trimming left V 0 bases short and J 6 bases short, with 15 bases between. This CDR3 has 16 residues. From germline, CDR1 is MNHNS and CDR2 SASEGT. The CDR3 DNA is TGTGCCAGCAGTGAAGCGCTAAGACAGGGAGGCAATGAGCAGTTCTTC. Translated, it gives CASSEALRQGGNEQFF.

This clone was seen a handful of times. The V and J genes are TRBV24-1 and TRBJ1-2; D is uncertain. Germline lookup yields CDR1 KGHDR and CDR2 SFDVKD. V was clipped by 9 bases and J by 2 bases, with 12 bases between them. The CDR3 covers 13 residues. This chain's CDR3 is CATAKNWNYGYTF. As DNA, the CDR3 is TGTGCCACCGCAAAGAACTGGAACTATGGCTACACCTTC.

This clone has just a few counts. The CDR3 DNA is TGTGCCAGCAGTTTAGTCGGGGCTGAAGCTTTCTTT. Translating it yields CASSLVGAEAFF. The chain recombines TRBV28 with TRBJ1-1; D unresolved. Germline CDR1 MDHEN, CDR2 SYDVKM. CDR3 length: 12 residues. Trimming removed 2 bases from V and 6 bases from J, with 7 bases in between.

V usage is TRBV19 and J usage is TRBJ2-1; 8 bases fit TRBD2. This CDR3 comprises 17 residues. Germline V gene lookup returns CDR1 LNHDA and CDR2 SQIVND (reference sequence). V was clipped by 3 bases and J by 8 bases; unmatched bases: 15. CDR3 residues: CASSMGVAGSKAYEQFF. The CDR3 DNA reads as TGTGCCAGTAGTATGGGGGTAGCGGGGTCCAAGGCGTATGAGCAGTTCTTC.

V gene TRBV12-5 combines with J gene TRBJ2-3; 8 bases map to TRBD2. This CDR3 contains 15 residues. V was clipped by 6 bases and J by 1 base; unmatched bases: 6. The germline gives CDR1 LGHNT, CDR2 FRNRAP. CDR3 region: CASGLSGKRTDTQYF. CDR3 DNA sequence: TGTGCTAGTGGACTTAGCGGGAAGCGCACAGATACGCAGTATTTT.

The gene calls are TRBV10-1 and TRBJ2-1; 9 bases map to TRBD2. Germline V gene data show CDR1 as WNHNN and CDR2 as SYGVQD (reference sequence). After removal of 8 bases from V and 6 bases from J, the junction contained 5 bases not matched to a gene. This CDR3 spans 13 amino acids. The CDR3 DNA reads TGCGCCAGCGGAGCGGGAGGAATCAATGAGCAGTTCTTC. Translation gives CASGAGGINEQFF.

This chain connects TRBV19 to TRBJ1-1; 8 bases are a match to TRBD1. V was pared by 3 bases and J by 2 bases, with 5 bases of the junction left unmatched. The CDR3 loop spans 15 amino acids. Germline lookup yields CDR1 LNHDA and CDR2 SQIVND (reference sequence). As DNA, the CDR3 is TGTGCCAGTAGTATCCTCGGGACAGGTAACACTGAAGCTTTCTTT. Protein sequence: CASSILGTGNTEAFF.

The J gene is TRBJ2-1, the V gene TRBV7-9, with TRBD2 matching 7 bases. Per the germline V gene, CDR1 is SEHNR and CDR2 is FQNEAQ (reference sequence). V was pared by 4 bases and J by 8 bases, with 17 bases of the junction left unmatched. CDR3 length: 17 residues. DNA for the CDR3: TGTGCCAGCAGCTACGGTAACCTAGCGGCAAGGGGCGATGAGCAGTTCTTC. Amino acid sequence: CASSYGNLAARGDEQFF.

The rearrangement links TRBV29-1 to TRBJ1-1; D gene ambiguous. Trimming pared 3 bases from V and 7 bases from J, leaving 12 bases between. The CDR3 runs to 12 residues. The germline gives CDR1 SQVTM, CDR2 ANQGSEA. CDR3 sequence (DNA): TGCAGCGTTGATGAGGGCTGGAGTGAAGCTTTCTTT. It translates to CSVDEGWSEAFF. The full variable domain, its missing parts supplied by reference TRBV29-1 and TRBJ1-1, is SAVISQKPSRDICQRGTSLTIQCQVDSQVTMMFWYRQQPGQSLTLIATANQGSEATYESGFVIDKFPISRPNLTFSTLTVSNMSPEDSSIYLCSVDEGWSEAFFGQGTRLTVV.

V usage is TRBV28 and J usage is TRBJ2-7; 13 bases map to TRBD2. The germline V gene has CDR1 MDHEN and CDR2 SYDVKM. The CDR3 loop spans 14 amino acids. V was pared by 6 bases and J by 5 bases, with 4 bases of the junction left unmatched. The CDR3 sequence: CASSSGLAGDEQYF. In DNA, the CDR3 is TGTGCCAGCAGCTCCGGACTAGCGGGAGACGAGCAGTACTTC.

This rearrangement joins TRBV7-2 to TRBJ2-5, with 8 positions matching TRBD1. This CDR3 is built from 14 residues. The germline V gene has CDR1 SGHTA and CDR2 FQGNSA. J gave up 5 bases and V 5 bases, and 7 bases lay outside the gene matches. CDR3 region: CASSVDRGRETQYF. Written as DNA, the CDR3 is TGTGCCAGCAGCGTAGACAGGGGCCGGGAGACCCAGTACTTC.

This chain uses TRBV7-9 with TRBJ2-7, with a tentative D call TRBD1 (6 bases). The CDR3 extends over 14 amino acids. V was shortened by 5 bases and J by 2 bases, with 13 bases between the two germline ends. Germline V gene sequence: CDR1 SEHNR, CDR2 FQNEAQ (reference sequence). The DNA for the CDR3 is TGTGCCAGCAGCCCTAACAGGGCCCCCTACGAGCAGTACTTC. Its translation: CASSPNRAPYEQYF. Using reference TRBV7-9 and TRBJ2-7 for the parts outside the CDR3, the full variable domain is DTGVSQNPRHKITKRGQNVTFRCDPISEHNRLYWYRQTLGQGPEFLTYFQNEAQLEKSRLLSDRFSAERPKGSFSTLEIQRTEQGDSAMYLCASSPNRAPYEQYFGPGTRLTVT.

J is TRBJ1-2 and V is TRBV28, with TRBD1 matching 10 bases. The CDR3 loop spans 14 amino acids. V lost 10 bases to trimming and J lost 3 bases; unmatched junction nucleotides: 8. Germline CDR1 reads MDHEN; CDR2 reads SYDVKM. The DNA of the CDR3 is TGTGCCACTCAGGGGACAGGGGTATACTATGGCTACACCTTC. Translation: CATQGTGVYYGYTF.

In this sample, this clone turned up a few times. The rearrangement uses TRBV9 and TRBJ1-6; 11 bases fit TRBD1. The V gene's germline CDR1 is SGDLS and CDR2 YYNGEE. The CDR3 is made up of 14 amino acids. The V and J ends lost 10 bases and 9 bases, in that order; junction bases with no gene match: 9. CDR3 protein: CAASPGTGGSPLHF. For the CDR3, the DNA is TGTGCCGCCTCCCCCGGGACAGGGGGTTCACCCCTCCACTTT.

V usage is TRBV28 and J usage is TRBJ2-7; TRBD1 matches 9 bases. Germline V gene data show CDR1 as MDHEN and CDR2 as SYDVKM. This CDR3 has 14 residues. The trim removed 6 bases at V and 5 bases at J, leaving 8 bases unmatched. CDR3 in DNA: TGTGCCAGCAGACCAGGACAGGGGACCCACGAGCAGTACTTC. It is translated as CASRPGQGTHEQYF.